A single sample is the source of the 13 T cell receptor beta chains below, sequenced in a study of beta chain features in type 1 diabetes. Expressed TCRB transcripts were sequenced after all isolated RNA was converted to cDNA. Generated by immunoSEQ multiplex PCR, the TCRdb table keeps only in-frame clones and is missing some. The sample records 250,000 to 350,000 clones, 14% being singletons. The sample comprised central memory CD4+ T cells from blood. The receptors originated from a man in his thirties or forties in good health.

This clone was seen more than once but under ten times. The chain couples TRBV7-9 to TRBJ1-6; a possible D gene is TRBD1 (6 bases). The ends were cut back, 2 bases at V and 9 bases at J, with 20 bases in the middle. Germline-derived CDR1 and CDR2 are SEHNR and FQNEAQ (reference sequence). The CDR3 is 17 amino acids. CDR3 amino acids: CASSLTSGARQGSPLHF. Here the CDR3 DNA reads TGTGCCAGCAGCTTAACTTCAGGGGCGAGGCAGGGTTCACCCCTCCACTTT. Full variable domain (remainder filled in from reference TRBV7-9 and TRBJ1-6): DTGVSQNPRHKITKRGQNVTFRCDPISEHNRLYWYRQTLGQGPEFLTYFQNEAQLEKSRLLSDRFSAERPKGSFSTLEIQRTEQGDSAMYLCASSLTSGARQGSPLHFGNGTRLTVT.

The genes are TRBV2 and TRBJ2-2; perhaps TRBD1 as D (6 bases). The CDR3 consists of 15 residues. Between the trimmed V and J ends, which lost 10 bases and 6 bases, there was a span of 21 bases. The germline V gene encodes CDR1 SNHLY and CDR2 FYNNEI. CDR3 coding DNA: TGTGCCATCAAAACTGACGGGGCAGGGGCCGGGGAGCTGTTTTTT. As protein: CAIKTDGAGAGELFF. Full variable domain (missing parts from reference TRBV2 and TRBJ2-2): EPEVTQTPSHQVTQMGQEVILRCVPISNHLYFYWYRQILGQKVEFLVSFYNNEISEKSEIFDDQFSVERPDGSNFTLKIRSTKLEDSAMYFCAIKTDGAGAGELFFGEGSRLTVL.

J is TRBJ2-3 and V is TRBV10-2; D gene ambiguous. CDR3 length equals 11 residues. Germline V CDR1 and CDR2: WSHSY, SAAADI. The V and J ends lost 7 bases and 7 bases respectively, with 9 bases between them. In DNA form, the CDR3 reads TGCGCCAGCACTCAGAGGTATACGCAGTATTTT. Translation gives CASTQRYTQYF.

The J gene is TRBJ2-3, the V gene TRBV4-1; no definite D call. Germline values: CDR1 MGHRA, CDR2 YSYEKL. This CDR3 contains 14 residues. V lost 3 bases and J lost 1, with 8 bases in between. The CDR3 loop is CASSQPWGTDTQYF. In nucleotides, the CDR3 is TGCGCCAGCAGCCAGCCCTGGGGCACAGATACGCAGTATTTT.

This clone was seen only a few times. CDR3 coding DNA: TGTGCCAGCAGCACCAGGGACGGCAACTATGGCTACACCTTC. Residues: CASSTRDGNYGYTF. The J gene is TRBJ1-2, the V gene TRBV7-9; D is perhaps TRBD1 (5 bases). The V end lost 5 bases, the J end lost 2 bases, and 12 bases lay between the germline ends. The germline V gene encodes CDR1 SEHNR and CDR2 FQNEAQ (reference sequence). The CDR3 is made up of 14 amino acids. The variable domain in full, completed from reference TRBV7-9 and TRBJ1-2, reads DTGVSQNPRHKITKRGQNVTFRCDPISEHNRLYWYRQTLGQGPEFLTYFQNEAQLEKSRLLSDRFSAERPKGSFSTLEIQRTEQGDSAMYLCASSTRDGNYGYTFGSGTRLTVV.

This clone showed up just a few times. The rearrangement links TRBV11-2 to TRBJ2-7; no firm D call. V lost 3 bases and J 0 bases, leaving 6 bases between the germline ends. Germline lookup yields CDR1 SGHAT and CDR2 FQNNGV. This CDR3 has 13 amino acids. The CDR3 protein is CASSFTSSYEQYV. CDR3 sequence (DNA): TGTGCCAGCAGCTTTACGAGCTCCTACGAGCAGTACGTC.

The genes are TRBV18 and TRBJ2-1, with a possible D match to TRBD1 (7 bases). V shed 2 bases and J shed 7 bases, with 15 bases lying between them. CDR1 is KGHSH and CDR2 is LQKENI in the germline V gene. CDR3 length equals 15 residues. Here the CDR3 DNA reads TGTGCCAGCTCACCAGGGCAGGGGGGTTTGAATGAGCAGTTCTTC. This gives the protein CASSPGQGGLNEQFF.

A few counts support this clone. The gene calls are TRBV30 and TRBJ2-1; either TRBD1 or TRBD2 may fit D (5 bases each). V was cut by 3 bases and J by 1 base, with 10 bases left in between. The CDR3 covers 14 residues. The germline V gene encodes CDR1 GTSNPN and CDR2 SVGIG (reference sequence). This CDR3 reads CAWRGETSYNEQFF. CDR3 DNA sequence: TGTGCCTGGAGGGGGGAGACGTCCTACAATGAGCAGTTCTTC.

The chain joins TRBV7-9 to TRBJ1-2; D gene uncertain. V shed 1 base and J shed 4 bases, with 10 bases lying between them. The germline CDR1 and CDR2 sequences are SEHNR and FQNEAQ (reference sequence). The CDR3 sequence is 14 residues long. This CDR3 is CASSLDGFGYGYTF. In DNA, the CDR3 is TGTGCCAGCAGCTTAGACGGGTTTGGCTATGGCTACACCTTC.

Only a few counts were recorded for this clone. This chain connects TRBV12-5 to TRBJ2-7; no firm D call. Germline CDR1 LGHNT, CDR2 FRNRAP. The V gene lost 0 bases and the J gene lost 1 base, with 10 bases spanning the gap. This CDR3 has 15 amino acids. This chain's CDR3 is CASGLVPPVSYEQYV. The CDR3 DNA reads as TGTGCTAGTGGTTTGGTACCCCCGGTTTCCTACGAGCAGTACGTC.

This clone was seen only a few times. The genes are TRBV18 and TRBJ2-5, with no clear D. CDR3 length equals 13 residues. Germline V gives CDR1 KGHSH, CDR2 LQKENI. With 4 bases removed from V and 1 base from J, the gap between germline ends came to 7 bases. The CDR3 here is CASSRYSQETQYF. CDR3 nucleotide sequence: TGTGCCAGCTCACGTTATTCCCAAGAGACCCAGTACTTC.

This clone was seen only a few times. The gene calls are TRBV7-8 and TRBJ1-1; tentatively, D is TRBD1 (6 bases). The CDR3 is 14 residues long. Trimming took 6 bases from V and 11 from J, leaving 22 bases between them. In germline, CDR1 is SGHVS, CDR2 FQNEAQ. In DNA, the CDR3 is TGTGCCAGCAGTACCCGGGAAAAACAGGGAGGCGCTTTCTTT. Translated: CASSTREKQGGAFF. The variable domain in full, with the rest retrieved from reference TRBV7-8 and TRBJ1-1, is GAGVSQSPRYKVAKRGQDVALRCDPISGHVSLFWYQQALGQGPEFLTYFQNEAQLDKSGLPSDRFFAERPEGSVSTLKIQRTQQEDSAVYLCASSTREKQGGAFFGQGTRLTVV.

This chain connects TRBV4-2 to TRBJ1-5; unclear D gene. Trimming took off 1 base at V and 3 bases at J, with 16 bases between the two ends. Germline loops: CDR1 LGHNA, CDR2 YNFKEQ. This CDR3 has 17 amino acids. CDR3 sequence (DNA): TGTGCCAGCAGCCAAGGAGTAGGGAAGGCTGACAATCAGCCCCAGCATTTT. Amino acid sequence: CASSQGVGKADNQPQHF.